The 8 T cell receptor beta chains below all came from one sample that was sequenced in a study of technical replicates of blood from a handful of donors. TCRdb keeps only in-frame clones here, not all; method: immunoSEQ multiplex PCR. This table holds 76,000 or so clones, 80% to 90% found once. Sequencing used PBMCs. These receptors all stem from a human donor in good health. Some clones in this sample may be carry-over from other donors' samples.

The gene calls are TRBV7-2 and TRBJ1-2; 10 positions agree with TRBD1. Germline assignment: CDR1 SGHTA and CDR2 FQGNSA. With V trimmed by 5 bases and J by 6 bases, 12 bases remained unmatched. CDR3 length equals 16 residues. In DNA form, the CDR3 reads TGTGCCAGCAGCGGACCCCCCCCGGGACAGGGGAATGGCTACACCTTC. Residues: CASSGPPPGQGNGYTF.

This chain connects TRBV7-9 to TRBJ2-5; 8 bases line up with TRBD2. The germline CDR1 and CDR2 sequences are SEHNR and FQNEAQ (reference sequence). Trimming at V came to 4 bases and at J to 2 bases, leaving 3 bases not matched to a gene. CDR3 length equals 14 residues. This CDR3 reads CASSSTSAQETQYF. In DNA form, the CDR3 reads TGTGCCAGCAGCTCGACTAGCGCGCAAGAGACCCAGTACTTC.

The chain combines TRBV4-2 with TRBJ2-3; 7 nucleotides match TRBD1. V lost 2 bases and J lost 5; bases outside the gene matches: 7. CDR3 size: 15 residues. CDR1 and CDR2 (germline): LGHNA, YNFKEQ. The CDR3 nucleotides are TGTGCCAGCAGCCAAACGGGACAGCATCAAGATACGCAGTATTTT. Its translation: CASSQTGQHQDTQYF.

The rearrangement uses TRBV4-2 and TRBJ1-6, with 8 bases that match TRBD1. Trimming cost V 7 bases and J 2 bases; bases outside gene matches: 7. Germline CDR1 LGHNA, CDR2 YNFKEQ. The CDR3 runs 16 residues. The CDR3 sequence is CASNRPTGAYNSPLHF. The CDR3 region has the DNA TGTGCCAGCAACCGACCGACAGGGGCCTATAATTCACCCCTCCACTTT.

The rearrangement joins TRBV5-1 to TRBJ2-7, with TRBD1 identical over 9 bases. The V gene's germline CDR1 is SGHRS and CDR2 YFSETQ. The CDR3 sequence is 16 residues long. V trimming: 4 bases; J trimming: 2 bases; junction bases outside the gene matches: 10. The CDR3 loop reads CASSKTGGTGTYEQYF. In nucleotides, the CDR3 is TGCGCCAGCAGCAAGACAGGGGGGACGGGGACCTACGAGCAGTACTTC.

This clone was seen a handful of times. The chain employs TRBV27 and TRBJ2-1; TRBD1 matches 7 bases. The V and J ends lost 4 bases and 0 bases, in that order; junction bases with no gene match: 3. The CDR3 is made up of 15 amino acids. Looked up from germline, CDR1 is MNHEY and CDR2 is SMNVEV (reference sequence). This chain's CDR3 is CASSWDSSSYNEQFF. The CDR3, as DNA: TGTGCCAGCAGTTGGGACAGCAGCTCCTACAATGAGCAGTTCTTC.

The gene calls are TRBV29-1 and TRBJ2-5; 12 bases align to TRBD1. Germline values: CDR1 SQVTM, CDR2 ANQGSEA. The CDR3 consists of 14 residues. The junction had 9 bases not matched to a gene; V was cut back by 3 bases and J by 10 bases. This CDR3 is CSVDPTGQGANQYF. CDR3 sequence (DNA): TGCAGCGTTGACCCCACGGGACAGGGGGCGAACCAGTACTTC. Complete variable domain (other parts from reference TRBV29-1 and TRBJ2-5): SAVISQKPSRDICQRGTSLTIQCQVDSQVTMMFWYRQQPGQSLTLIATANQGSEATYESGFVIDKFPISRPNLTFSTLTVSNMSPEDSSIYLCSVDPTGQGANQYFGPGTRLLVL.

The V gene is TRBV13, the J gene TRBJ2-1, with D perhaps TRBD1 (6 bases). The CDR3 is made up of 15 amino acids. Trimming took off 5 bases at V and 4 bases at J, with 15 bases between the two ends. Germline V gene sequence: CDR1 PRHDT, CDR2 FYEKMQ (reference sequence). Here the CDR3 reads CASSLQWTEYNEQFF. In DNA, the CDR3 is TGTGCCAGCAGCCTCCAGTGGACAGAGTACAATGAGCAGTTCTTC. Together with reference TRBV13 and TRBJ2-1, the CDR3 gives the full variable domain: AAGVIQSPRHLIKEKRETATLKCYPIPRHDTVYWYQQGPGQDPQFLISFYEKMQSDKGSIPDRFSAQQFSDYHSELNMSSLELGDSALYFCASSLQWTEYNEQFFGPGTRLTVL.